This record covers a single T cell receptor (beta chain). Its antigen is as yet unknown. The data derive from a study of persistence of HIV-infected CD4 T cells. Whole-study context: A couple of participants gave one leukapheresis sample; others gave up to about 180 mL blood repeatedly.

Overlapping HIV-1 Gag 15-mer peptides at approximately 1 ug per peptide per mL were used. Sorting selected CD4+ T cells upregulating both CD40 ligand and CD69. Inclusion required CMV-positive serology and CD4+ counts above 400 cells/uL. CD8+ T cells were removed from PBMCs prior to stimulation. Sequencing used immunoSEQ version 4 in survey mode. Using immunoSEQ multiplex PCR, the repertoire was profiled, and TCRdb retains in-frame clones only, with some absent. The sample has fewer than 15,000 clones, about three fifths seen once; the top ten hold about 7.1%. Germline-derived CDR1 and CDR2 are SEHNR and FQNEAQ (reference sequence). V was trimmed by 7 bases and J by 3 bases, leaving 16 bases between them. The length of the CDR3 is 15 residues.

The chain is built from TRBV7-9 and TRBJ2-1, with D possibly called TRBD1 or TRBD2 (5 bases each). Sequenced here: CD4+ T cells sorted from PBMCs after roughly 18-hour stimulation, sampled from a patient who received antiretroviral therapy. This sequence originates from an adult man with HIV who was CMV-seropositive. The CDR3 loop is CASTLYGAGYNEQFF. The CDR3 nucleotides are TGTGCCAGCACCTTGTACGGGGCCGGCTACAATGAGCAGTTCTTC.